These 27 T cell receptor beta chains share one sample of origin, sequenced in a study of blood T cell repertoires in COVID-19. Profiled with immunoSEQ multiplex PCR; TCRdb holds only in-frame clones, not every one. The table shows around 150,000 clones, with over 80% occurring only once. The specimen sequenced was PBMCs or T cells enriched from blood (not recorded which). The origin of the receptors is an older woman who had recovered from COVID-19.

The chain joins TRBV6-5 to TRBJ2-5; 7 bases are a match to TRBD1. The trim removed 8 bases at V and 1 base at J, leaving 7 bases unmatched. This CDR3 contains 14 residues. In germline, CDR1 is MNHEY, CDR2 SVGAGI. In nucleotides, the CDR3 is TGTGCCAGCTTAGGGGGCAGGATCCAAGAGACCCAGTACTTC. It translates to CASLGGRIQETQYF.

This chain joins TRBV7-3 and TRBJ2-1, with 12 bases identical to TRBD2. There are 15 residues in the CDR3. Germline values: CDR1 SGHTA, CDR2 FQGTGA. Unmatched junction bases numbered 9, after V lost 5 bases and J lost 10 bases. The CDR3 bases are TGTGCCAGCAGCATGGGACTAGCGGGTGGCCGCGAGCAGTTCTTC. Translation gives CASSMGLAGGREQFF.

This CDR3 is CASSQQGGAPLHF. As DNA, the CDR3 is TGTGCCAGCAGCCAACAAGGAGGTGCACCCCTCCACTTT. The J gene is TRBJ1-6, the V gene TRBV3-1 (or the pseudogene TRBV3-2); unclear D gene. This CDR3 is built from 13 residues. V lost 2 bases to trimming and J lost 11 bases, with 10 bases between them. CDR1 and CDR2 from the germline V gene are LGHDT and YNNKEL (reference sequence).

The chain's CDR3 is CASTLATYSGNTIYF. The CDR3 region has the DNA TGTGCCAGCACCCTTGCGACTTACTCTGGAAACACCATATATTTT. V usage is TRBV28 and J usage is TRBJ1-3; D is ambiguous. The germline gives CDR1 MDHEN, CDR2 SYDVKM. V gave up 7 bases and J gave up 0 bases, with 13 bases separating them. This CDR3 contains 15 residues.

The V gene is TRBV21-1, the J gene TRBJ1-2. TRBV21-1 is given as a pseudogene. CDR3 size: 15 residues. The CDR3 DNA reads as TGTGCCAGCAGCAAAGTGCCGCCCCGAGTCTATGGCTACACCTTC. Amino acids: CASSKVPPRVYGYTF.

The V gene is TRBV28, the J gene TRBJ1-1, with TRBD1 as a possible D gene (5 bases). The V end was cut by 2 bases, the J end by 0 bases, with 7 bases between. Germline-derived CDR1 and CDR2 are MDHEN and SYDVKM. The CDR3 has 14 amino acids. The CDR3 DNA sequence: TGTGCCAGCAGTTTAGACAGCCTGAACACTGAAGCTTTCTTT. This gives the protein CASSLDSLNTEAFF.

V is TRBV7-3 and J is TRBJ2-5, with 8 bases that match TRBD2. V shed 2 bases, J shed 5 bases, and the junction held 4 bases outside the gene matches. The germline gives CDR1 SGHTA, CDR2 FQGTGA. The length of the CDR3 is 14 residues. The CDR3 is CASSLSGGAETQYF. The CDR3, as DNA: TGTGCCAGCAGCTTATCCGGGGGGGCGGAGACCCAGTACTTC.

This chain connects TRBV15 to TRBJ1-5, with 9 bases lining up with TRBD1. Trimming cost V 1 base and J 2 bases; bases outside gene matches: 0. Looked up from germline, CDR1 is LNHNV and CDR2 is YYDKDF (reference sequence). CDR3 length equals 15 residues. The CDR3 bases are TGTGCCACCAGCAGAGGACAGGGGGGCAATCAGCCCCAGCATTTT. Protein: CATSRGQGGNQPQHF. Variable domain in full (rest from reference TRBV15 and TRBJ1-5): DAMVIQNPRYQVTQFGKPVTLSCSQTLNHNVMYWYQQKSSQAPKLLFHYYDKDFNNEADTPDNFQSRRPNTSFCFLDIRSPGLGDTAMYLCATSRGQGGNQPQHFGDGTRLSIL.

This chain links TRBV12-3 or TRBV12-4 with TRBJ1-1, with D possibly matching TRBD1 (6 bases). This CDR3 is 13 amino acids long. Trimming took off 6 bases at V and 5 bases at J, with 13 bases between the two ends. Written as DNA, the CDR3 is TGTGCCAGCAGCTTACAGGGAGGGACTGAAGCTTTCTTT. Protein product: CASSLQGGTEAFF.

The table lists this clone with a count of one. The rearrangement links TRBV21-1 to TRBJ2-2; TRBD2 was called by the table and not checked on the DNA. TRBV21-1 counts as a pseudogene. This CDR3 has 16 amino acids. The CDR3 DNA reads TGTGCCAGCAACAGGACCGGGGGAAGGAACACCGGGGAGCTGTTTTTT. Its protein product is CASNRTGGRNTGELFF.

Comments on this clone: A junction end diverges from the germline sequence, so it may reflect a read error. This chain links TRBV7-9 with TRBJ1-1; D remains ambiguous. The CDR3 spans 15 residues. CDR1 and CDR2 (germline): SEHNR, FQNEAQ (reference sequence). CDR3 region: CASSLNSGSNAEAFF. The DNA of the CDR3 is TGTGCCAGCAGCTTAAATTCGGGGTCGAACGCTGAAGCTTTCTTT.

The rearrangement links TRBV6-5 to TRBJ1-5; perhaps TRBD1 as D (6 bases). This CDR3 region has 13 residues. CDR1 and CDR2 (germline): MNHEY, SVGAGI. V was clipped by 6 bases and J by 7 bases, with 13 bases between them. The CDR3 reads CASSMGARQPQHF. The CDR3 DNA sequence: TGTGCCAGCAGCATGGGGGCGCGGCAGCCCCAGCATTTT.

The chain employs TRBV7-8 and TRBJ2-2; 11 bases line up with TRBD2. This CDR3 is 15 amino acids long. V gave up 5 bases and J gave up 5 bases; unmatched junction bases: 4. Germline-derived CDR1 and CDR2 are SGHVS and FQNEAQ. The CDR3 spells CASSPGLAGTGELFF. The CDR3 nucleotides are TGTGCCAGCAGCCCCGGACTAGCGGGTACCGGGGAGCTGTTTTTT.

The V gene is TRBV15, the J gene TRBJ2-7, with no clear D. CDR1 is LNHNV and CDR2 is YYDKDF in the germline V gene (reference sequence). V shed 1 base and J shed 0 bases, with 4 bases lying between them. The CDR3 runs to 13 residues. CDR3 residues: CATSRGPSYEQYF. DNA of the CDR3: TGTGCCACCAGCAGAGGGCCCTCCTACGAGCAGTACTTC.

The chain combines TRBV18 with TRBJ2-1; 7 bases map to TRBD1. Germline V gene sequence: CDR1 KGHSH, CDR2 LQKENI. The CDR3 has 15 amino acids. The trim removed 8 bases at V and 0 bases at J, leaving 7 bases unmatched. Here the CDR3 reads CASGTGASSYNEQFF. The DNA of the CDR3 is TGTGCCAGCGGCACAGGGGCCAGCTCCTACAATGAGCAGTTCTTC.

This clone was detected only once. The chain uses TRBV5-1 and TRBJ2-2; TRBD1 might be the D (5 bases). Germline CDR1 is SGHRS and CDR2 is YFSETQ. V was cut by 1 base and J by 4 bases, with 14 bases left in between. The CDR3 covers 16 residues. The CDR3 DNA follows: TGCGCCAGCAGCTTGCGAACAGGCCTAGGCACCGGGGAGCTGTTTTTT. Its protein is CASSLRTGLGTGELFF.

DNA of the CDR3: TGTGCCAGCAGTGTTAACGGGAGATCCACAGATACGCAGTATTTT. Encoded protein: CASSVNGRSTDTQYF. The chain joins TRBV27 to TRBJ2-3, with D possibly TRBD2 on 6 matching bases. V shed 5 bases and J shed 2 bases, with 14 bases lying between them. CDR3 length: 15 residues. Germline V lookup: CDR1 MNHEY, CDR2 SMNVEV (reference sequence).

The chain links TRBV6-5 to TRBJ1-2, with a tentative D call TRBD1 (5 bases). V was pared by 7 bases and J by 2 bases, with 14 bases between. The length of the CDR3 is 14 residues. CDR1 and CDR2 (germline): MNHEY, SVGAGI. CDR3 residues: CASTVGGRNYGYTF. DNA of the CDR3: TGTGCCAGCACCGTCGGGGGAAGGAACTATGGCTACACCTTC.

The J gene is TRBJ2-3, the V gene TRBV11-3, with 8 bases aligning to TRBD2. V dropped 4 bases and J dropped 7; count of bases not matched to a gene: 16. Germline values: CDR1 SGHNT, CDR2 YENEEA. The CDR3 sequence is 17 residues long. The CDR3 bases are TGTGCCAGCAGCTCCCTCCAGCGGGAGTGGGGTATAAATACGCAGTATTTT. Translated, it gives CASSSLQREWGINTQYF.

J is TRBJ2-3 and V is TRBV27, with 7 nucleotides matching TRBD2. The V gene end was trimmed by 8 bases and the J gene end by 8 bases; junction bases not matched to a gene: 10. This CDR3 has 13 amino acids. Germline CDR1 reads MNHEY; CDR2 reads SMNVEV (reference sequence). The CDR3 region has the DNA TGTGCCAGCGGGGGGGATTGGCGGGGTACGCAGTATTTT. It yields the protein CASGGDWRGTQYF.

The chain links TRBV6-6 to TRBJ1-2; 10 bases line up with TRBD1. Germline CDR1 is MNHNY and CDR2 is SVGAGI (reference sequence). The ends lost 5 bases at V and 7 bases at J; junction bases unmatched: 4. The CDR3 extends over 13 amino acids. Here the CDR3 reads CASSQTGGAGYTF. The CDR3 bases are TGTGCCAGCAGTCAGACAGGGGGCGCTGGCTACACCTTC.

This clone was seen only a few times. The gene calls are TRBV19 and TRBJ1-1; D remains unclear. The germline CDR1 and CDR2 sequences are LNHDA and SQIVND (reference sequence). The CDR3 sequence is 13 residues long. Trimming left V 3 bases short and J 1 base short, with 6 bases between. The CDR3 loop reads CASSMFQNTEAFF. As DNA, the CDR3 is TGTGCCAGTAGTATGTTCCAGAACACTGAAGCTTTCTTT.

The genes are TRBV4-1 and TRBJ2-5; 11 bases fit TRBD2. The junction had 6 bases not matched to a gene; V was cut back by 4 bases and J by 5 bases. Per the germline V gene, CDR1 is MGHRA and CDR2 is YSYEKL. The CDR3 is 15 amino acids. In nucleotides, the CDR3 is TGCGCCAGCAGCCGACTAGCGGGAAAAGAGGAGACCCAGTACTTC. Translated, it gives CASSRLAGKEETQYF.

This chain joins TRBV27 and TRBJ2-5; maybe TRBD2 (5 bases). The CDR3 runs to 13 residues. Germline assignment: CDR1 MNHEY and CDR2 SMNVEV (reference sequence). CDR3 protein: CASAAVIGETQYF. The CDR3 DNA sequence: TGTGCATCTGCAGCGGTAATAGGAGAGACCCAGTACTTC.

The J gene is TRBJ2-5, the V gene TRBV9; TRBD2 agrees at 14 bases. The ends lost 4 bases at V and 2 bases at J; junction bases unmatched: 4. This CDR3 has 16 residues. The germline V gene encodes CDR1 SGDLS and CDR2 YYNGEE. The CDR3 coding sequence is TGTGCCAGCAGCCCCAGACTAGCGGGGGGGCAAGAGACCCAGTACTTC. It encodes CASSPRLAGGQETQYF.

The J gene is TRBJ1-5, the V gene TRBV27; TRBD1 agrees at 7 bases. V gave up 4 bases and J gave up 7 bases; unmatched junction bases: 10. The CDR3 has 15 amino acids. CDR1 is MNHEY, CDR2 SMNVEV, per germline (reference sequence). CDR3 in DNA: TGTGCCAGCAGTTCCGCGACAGGGTTAAACCAGCCCCAGCATTTT. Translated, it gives CASSSATGLNQPQHF.

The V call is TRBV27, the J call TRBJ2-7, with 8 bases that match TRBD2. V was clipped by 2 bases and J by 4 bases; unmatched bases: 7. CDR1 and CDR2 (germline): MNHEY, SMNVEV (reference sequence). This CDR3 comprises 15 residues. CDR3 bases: TGTGCCAGCAGTTTACATGGGACTAGTACGTACGAGCAGTACTTC. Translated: CASSLHGTSTYEQYF.